This is a list of T cell receptor beta chains from one sample in a study of control samples from healthy donors and cancer patients. Produced via immunoSEQ multiplex PCR; TCRdb's table is partial and in-frame only. The sample consists of 130,000 or so clones, roughly 87% of them appearing once. Sequencing was performed on blood. Receptors were obtained from a man aged 35 to 55 in good health. The CDR3 runs from the conserved cysteine through the conserved F or W. A D gene is named only where the DNA matches it firmly. Part of the rows lack a size; the others show once, few, many or a class for expanded clones.

-	-	TRBV18	TRBJ2-1	TGTGCCAGCTCACCACCGGTTAGCGGCTACAATGAGCAGTTCTTC	CASSPPVSGYNEQFF
-	once	TRBV10-2	TRBJ2-1	TGCGCCAGCAGTCCCGCGGCGGGGTGGGTCATTGAGCAGTTCTTC	CASSPAAGWVIEQFF
-	-	TRBV20-1	TRBJ2-7	TGCAGTGCTGTATGGGCCTACGAGCAGTACTTC	CSAVWAYEQYF
-	-	TRBV5-6	TRBJ2-7	TGTGCCAGCAGCTCAACGAAAGGGAGACTACCCCTCAACGAGCAGTACTTC	CASSSTKGRLPLNEQYF
-	-	TRBV19	TRBJ1-3	TGTGCCAGTAGTATCGCGCGGCGGGGGGCTTCTGGAAACACCATATATTTT	CASSIARRGASGNTIYF
TRBD2	-	TRBV2	TRBJ2-5	TGTGCCAGCATAAGTCCTAGCGGGGGGACCCAGTACTTC	CASISPSGGTQYF
-	-	TRBV6-6	TRBJ2-2	TGTGCCAGCAGCCCGGGGGTTACCGGGGAGCTGTTTTTT	CASSPGVTGELFF
-	-	TRBV25-1	TRBJ2-7	TGTGCCAGCCGGGGAGTCGGCGACGTGGGGTACGAGCAGTACTTC	CASRGVGDVGYEQYF
-	-	TRBV11-3	TRBJ2-5	TGTGCCAGCACCCCCGGGACGGAGGAGGCCCAGTACTTC	CASTPGTEEAQYF
-	-	TRBV4-1	TRBJ1-5	TGCGCCAGCAGCTCTGACCGGACCCCGCCCCAGCATTTT	CASSSDRTPPQHF